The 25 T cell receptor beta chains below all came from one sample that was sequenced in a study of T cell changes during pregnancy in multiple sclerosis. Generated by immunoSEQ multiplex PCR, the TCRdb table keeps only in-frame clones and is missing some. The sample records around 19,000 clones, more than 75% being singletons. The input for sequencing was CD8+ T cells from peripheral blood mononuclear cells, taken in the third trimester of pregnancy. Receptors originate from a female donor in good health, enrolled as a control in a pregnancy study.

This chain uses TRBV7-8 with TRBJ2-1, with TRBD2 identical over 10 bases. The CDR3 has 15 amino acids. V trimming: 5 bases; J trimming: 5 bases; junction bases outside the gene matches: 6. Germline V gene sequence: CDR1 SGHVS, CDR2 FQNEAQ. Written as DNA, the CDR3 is TGTGCCAGCAGCCCCTCAGCGGGGGGGCACAATGAGCAGTTCTTC. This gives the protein CASSPSAGGHNEQFF.

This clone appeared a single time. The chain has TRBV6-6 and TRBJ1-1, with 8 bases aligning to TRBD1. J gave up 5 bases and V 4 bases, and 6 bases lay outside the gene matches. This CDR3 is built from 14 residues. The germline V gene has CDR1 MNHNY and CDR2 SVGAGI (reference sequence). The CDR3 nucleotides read TGTGCCAGCAGTTGGGGACAGGAGGGGACTGAAGCTTTCTTT. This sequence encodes CASSWGQEGTEAFF.

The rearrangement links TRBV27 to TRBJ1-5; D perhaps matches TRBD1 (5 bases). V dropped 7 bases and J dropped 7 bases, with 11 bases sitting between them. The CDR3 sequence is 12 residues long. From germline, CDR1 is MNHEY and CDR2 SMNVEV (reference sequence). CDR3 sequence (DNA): TGTGCCAGCAAGGATTGGGGCCAGCCCCAGCATTTT. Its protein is CASKDWGQPQHF.

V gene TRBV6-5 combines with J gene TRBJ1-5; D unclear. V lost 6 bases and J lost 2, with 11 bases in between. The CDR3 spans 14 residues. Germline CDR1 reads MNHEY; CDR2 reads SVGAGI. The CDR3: CASSPTRGNQPQHF. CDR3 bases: TGTGCCAGCAGCCCAACTCGGGGCAATCAGCCCCAGCATTTT.

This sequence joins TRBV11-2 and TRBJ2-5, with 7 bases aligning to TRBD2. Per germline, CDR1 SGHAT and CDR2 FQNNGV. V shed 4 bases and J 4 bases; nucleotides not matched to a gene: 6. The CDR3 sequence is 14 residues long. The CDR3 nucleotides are TGTGCCAGCAGCTGGCTGGCGGGGGTAGAGACCCAGTACTTC. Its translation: CASSWLAGVETQYF. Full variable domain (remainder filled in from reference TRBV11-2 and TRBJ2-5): EAGVAQSPRYKIIEKRQSVAFWCNPISGHATLYWYQQILGQGPKLLIQFQNNGVVDDSQLPKDRFSAERLKGVDSTLKIQPAKLEDSAVYLCASSWLAGVETQYFGPGTRLLVL.

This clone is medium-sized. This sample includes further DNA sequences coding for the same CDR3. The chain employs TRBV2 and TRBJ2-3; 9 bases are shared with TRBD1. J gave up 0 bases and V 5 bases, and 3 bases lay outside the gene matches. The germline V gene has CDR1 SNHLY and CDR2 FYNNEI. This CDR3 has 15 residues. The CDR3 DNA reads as TGTGCCAGCAGTCCTGGGACAGGGAGCACAGATACGCAGTATTTT. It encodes CASSPGTGSTDTQYF.

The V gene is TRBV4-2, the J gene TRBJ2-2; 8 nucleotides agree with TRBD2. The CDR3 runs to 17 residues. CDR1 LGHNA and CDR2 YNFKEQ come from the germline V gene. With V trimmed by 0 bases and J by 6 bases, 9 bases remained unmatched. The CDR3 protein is CASSQDLERELSGELFF. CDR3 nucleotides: TGTGCCAGCAGCCAAGATCTTGAGCGGGAGTTATCCGGGGAGCTGTTTTTT.

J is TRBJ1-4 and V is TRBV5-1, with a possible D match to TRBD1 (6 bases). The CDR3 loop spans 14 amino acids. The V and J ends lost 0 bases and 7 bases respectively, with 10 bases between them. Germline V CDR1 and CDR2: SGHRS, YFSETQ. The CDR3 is CASSLVGGREKLFF. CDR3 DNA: TGCGCCAGCAGCTTGGTGGGGGGGCGTGAAAAACTGTTTTTT. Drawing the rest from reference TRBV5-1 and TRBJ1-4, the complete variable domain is KAGVTQTPRYLIKTRGQQVTLSCSPISGHRSVSWYQQTPGQGLQFLFEYFSETQRNKGNFPGRFSGRQFSNSRSEMNVSTLELGDSALYLCASSLVGGREKLFFGSGTQLSVL.

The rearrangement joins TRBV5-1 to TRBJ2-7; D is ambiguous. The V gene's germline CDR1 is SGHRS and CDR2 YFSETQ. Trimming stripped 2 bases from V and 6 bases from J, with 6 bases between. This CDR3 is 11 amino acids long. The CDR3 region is CASSFEAEQYF. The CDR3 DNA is TGCGCCAGCAGCTTTGAGGCCGAGCAGTACTTC.

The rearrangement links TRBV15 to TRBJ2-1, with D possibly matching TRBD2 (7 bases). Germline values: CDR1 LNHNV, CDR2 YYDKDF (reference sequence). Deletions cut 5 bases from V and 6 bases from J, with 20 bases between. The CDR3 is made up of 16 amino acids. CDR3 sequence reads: CATSSKTGEGGNEQFF. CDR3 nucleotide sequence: TGTGCCACCAGCTCCAAAACCGGGGAGGGGGGCAATGAGCAGTTCTTC.

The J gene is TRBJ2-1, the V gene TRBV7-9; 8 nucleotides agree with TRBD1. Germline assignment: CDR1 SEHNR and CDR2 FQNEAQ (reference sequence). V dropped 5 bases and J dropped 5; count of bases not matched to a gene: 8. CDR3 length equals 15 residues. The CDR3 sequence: CASSPWTGRHNEQFF. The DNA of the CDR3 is TGTGCCAGCAGCCCTTGGACAGGGAGACACAATGAGCAGTTCTTC.

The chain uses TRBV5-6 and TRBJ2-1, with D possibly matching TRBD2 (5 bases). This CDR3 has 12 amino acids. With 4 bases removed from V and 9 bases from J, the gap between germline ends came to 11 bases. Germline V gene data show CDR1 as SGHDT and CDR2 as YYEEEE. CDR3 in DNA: TGTGCCAGCAGCCGTAGCGAGGGTGAGCAGTTCTTC. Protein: CASSRSEGEQFF.

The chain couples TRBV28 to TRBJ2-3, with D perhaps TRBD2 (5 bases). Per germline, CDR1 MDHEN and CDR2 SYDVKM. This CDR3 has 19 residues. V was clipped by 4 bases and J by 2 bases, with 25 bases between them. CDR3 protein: CASSSGAPAERRDTDTQYF. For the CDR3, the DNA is TGTGCCAGCAGTTCAGGAGCCCCCGCGGAGCGGAGAGACACAGATACGCAGTATTTT.

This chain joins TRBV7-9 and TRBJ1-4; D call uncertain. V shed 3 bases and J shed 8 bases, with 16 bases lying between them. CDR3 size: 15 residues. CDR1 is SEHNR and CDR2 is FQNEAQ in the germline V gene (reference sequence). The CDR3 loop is CASSFGETPEEKLFF. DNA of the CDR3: TGTGCCAGCAGCTTTGGGGAGACCCCGGAAGAAAAACTGTTTTTT.

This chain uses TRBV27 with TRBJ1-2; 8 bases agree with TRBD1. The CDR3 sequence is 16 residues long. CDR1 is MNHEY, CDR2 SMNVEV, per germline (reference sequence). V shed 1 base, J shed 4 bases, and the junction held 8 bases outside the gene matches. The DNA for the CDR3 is TGTGCCAGCAGTTTATTCGGGGCAGGGGGCGGCTATGGCTACACCTTC. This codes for CASSLFGAGGGYGYTF.

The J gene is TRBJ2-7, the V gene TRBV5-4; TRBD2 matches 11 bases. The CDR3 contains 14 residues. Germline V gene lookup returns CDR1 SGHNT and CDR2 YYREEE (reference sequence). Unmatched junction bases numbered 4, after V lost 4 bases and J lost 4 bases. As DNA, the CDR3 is TGTGCCAGCAGCCTAGCGGGGGGCATGTACGAGCAGTACTTC. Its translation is CASSLAGGMYEQYF.

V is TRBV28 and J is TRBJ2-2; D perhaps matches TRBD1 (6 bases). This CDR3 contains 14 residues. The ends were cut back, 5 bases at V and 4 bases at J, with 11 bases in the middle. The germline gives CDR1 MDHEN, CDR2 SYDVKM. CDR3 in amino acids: CASSQQGGTGELFF. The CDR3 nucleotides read TGTGCCAGCAGTCAACAGGGTGGCACCGGGGAGCTGTTTTTT. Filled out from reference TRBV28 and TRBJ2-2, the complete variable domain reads DVKVTQSSRYLVKRTGEKVFLECVQDMDHENMFWYRQDPGLGLRLIYFSYDVKMKEKGDIPEGYSVSREKKERFSLILESASTNQTSMYLCASSQQGGTGELFFGEGSRLTVL.

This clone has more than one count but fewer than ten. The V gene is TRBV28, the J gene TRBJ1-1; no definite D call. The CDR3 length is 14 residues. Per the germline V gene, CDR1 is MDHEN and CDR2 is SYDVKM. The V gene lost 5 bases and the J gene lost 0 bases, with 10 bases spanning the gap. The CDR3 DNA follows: TGTGCCAGCAGTCACTCAGGCCTGAACACTGAAGCTTTCTTT. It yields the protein CASSHSGLNTEAFF.

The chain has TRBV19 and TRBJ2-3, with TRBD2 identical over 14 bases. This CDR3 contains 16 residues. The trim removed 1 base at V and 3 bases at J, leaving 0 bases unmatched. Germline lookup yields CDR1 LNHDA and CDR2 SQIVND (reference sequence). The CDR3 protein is CASSIGTSGGTDTQYF. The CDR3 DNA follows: TGTGCCAGTAGTATAGGGACTAGCGGGGGGACAGATACGCAGTATTTT.

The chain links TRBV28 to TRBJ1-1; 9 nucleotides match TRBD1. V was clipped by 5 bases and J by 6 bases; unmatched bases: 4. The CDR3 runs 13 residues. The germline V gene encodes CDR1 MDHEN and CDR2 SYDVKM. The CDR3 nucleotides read TGTGCCAGCAGTACGGGACAGGGAGCTGAAGCTTTCTTT. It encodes CASSTGQGAEAFF.

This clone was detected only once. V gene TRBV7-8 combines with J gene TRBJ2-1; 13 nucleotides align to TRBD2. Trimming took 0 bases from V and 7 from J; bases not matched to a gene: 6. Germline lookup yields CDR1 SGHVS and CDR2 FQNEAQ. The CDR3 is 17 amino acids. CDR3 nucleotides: TGTGCCAGCAGCTTAGCGCTACTAGCGGGAGGGTTGAATGAGCAGTTCTTC. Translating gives CASSLALLAGGLNEQFF.

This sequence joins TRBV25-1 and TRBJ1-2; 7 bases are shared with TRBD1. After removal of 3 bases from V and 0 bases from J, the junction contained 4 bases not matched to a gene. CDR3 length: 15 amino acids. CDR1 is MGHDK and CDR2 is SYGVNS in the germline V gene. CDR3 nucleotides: TGTGCCAGCAGTGATAGGGACAGAGCTAACTATGGCTACACCTTC. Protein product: CASSDRDRANYGYTF.

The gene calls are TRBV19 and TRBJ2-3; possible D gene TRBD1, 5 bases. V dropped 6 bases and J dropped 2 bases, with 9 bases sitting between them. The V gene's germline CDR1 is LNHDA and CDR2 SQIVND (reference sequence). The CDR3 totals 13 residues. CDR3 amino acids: CASSGQSTDTQYF. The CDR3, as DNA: TGTGCCAGTAGCGGACAATCCACAGATACGCAGTATTTT.

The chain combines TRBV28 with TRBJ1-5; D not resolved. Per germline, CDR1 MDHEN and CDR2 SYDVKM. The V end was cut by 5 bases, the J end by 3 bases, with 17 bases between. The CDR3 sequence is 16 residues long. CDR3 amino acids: CASSTGMRIDNQPQHF. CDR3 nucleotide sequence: TGTGCCAGCAGTACCGGGATGCGGATCGACAATCAGCCCCAGCATTTT. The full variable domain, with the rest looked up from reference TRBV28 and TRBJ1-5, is DVKVTQSSRYLVKRTGEKVFLECVQDMDHENMFWYRQDPGLGLRLIYFSYDVKMKEKGDIPEGYSVSREKKERFSLILESASTNQTSMYLCASSTGMRIDNQPQHFGDGTRLSIL.

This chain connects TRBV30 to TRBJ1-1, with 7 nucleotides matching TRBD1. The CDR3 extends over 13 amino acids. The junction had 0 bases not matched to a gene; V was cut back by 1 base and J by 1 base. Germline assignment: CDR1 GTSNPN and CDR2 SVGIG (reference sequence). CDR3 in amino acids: CAWSAGGNTEAFF. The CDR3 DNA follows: TGTGCCTGGAGTGCAGGGGGGAACACTGAAGCTTTCTTT.